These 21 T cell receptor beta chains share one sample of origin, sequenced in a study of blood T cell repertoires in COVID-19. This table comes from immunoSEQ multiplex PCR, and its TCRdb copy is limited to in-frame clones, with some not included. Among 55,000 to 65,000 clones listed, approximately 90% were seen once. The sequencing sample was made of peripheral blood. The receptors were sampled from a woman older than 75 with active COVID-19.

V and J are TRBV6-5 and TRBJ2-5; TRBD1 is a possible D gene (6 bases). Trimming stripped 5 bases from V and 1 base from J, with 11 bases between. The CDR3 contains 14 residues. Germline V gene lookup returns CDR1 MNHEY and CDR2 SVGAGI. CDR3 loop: CASSPQGPQETQYF. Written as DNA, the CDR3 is TGTGCCAGCAGTCCACAGGGACCCCAAGAGACCCAGTACTTC.

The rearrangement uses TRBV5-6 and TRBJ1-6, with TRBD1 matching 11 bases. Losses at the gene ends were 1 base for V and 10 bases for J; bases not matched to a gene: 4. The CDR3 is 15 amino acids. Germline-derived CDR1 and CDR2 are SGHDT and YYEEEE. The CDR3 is CASSLLGQGVSPLHF. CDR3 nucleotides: TGTGCCAGCAGCTTGCTGGGACAGGGGGTCTCACCCCTCCACTTT.

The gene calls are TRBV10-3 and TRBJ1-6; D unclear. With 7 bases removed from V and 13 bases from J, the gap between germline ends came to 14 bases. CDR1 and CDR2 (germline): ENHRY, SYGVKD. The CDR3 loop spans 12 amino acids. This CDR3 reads CAITQTEPPLHF. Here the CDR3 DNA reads TGTGCCATCACCCAGACGGAGCCCCCCCTCCACTTT.

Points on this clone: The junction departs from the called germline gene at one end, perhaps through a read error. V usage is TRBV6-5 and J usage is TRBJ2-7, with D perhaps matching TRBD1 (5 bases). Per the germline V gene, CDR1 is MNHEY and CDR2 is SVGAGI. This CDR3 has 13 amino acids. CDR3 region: CASRLRVSSEQYF. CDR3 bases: TGTGCCAGCAGGCTCAGGGTCTCCTCCGAGCAGTACTTC.

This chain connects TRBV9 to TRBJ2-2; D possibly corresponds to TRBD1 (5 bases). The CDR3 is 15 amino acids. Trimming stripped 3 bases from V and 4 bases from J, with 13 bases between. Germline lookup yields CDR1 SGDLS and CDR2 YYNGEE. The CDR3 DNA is TGTGCCAGCAGCGGAACCACAGGTCCCACCGGGGAGCTGTTTTTT. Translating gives CASSGTTGPTGELFF.

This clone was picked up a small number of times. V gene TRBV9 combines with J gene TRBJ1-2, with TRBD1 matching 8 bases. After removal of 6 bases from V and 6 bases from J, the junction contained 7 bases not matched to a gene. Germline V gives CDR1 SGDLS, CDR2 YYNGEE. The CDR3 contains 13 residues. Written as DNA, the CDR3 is TGTGCCAGCACCCCAGGGGGCCGTAATGGCTACACCTTC. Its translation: CASTPGGRNGYTF.

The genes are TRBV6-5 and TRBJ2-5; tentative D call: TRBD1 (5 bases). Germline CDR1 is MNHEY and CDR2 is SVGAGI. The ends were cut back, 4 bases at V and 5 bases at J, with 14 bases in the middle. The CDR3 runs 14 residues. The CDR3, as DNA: TGTGCCAGCAGTTGGTCAGGGTTAGGGGAGACCCAGTACTTC. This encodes CASSWSGLGETQYF.

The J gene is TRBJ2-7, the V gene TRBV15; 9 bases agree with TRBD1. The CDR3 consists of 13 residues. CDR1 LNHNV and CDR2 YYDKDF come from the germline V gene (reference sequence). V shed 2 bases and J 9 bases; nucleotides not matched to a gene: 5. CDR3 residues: CATSRSGTGTQYV. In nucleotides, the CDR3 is TGTGCCACCAGCAGATCCGGGACAGGGACGCAGTACGTC.

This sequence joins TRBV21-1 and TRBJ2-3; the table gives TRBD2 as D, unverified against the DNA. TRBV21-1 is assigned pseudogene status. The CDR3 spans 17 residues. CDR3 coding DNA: TGTGCCAGCAGCAATAATGTAGCGGCACGAGGTGTAGATACGCAGTATTTT. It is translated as CASSNNVAARGVDTQYF.

The CDR3 DNA reads TGTGCCATCAGTGCGAACACCGGGACAGGGAAAGGGGAGACCCAGTACTTC. Translating gives CAISANTGTGKGETQYF. The chain links TRBV10-3 to TRBJ2-5; 9 bases align to TRBD1. V was clipped by 4 bases and J by 5 bases; unmatched bases: 14. The CDR3 runs 17 residues. Germline V gene lookup returns CDR1 ENHRY and CDR2 SYGVKD.

This CDR3 reads CASSYSGLWEKLFF. CDR3 coding DNA: TGTGCCAGCAGTTACTCCGGTCTTTGGGAAAAACTGTTTTTT. The chain uses TRBV6-6 and TRBJ1-4; D is unresolved. CDR1 is MNHNY, CDR2 SVGAGI, per germline (reference sequence). The CDR3 is 14 amino acids. V was trimmed by 0 bases and J by 8 bases, leaving 10 bases between them.

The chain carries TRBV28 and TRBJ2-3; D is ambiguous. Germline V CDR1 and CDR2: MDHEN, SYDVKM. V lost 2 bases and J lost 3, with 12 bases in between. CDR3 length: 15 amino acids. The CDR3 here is CASSLRVVRTDTQYF. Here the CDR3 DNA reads TGTGCCAGCAGTTTACGAGTAGTGCGGACAGATACGCAGTATTTT.

The DNA of the CDR3 is TGCGCCAGCAGTAAAGGACAGACCTCAACTAATGAAAAACTGTTTTTT. It translates to CASSKGQTSTNEKLFF. The genes are TRBV5-1 and TRBJ1-4; the D gene is possibly TRBD1 (6 bases). V was cut by 5 bases and J by 0 bases, with 14 bases left in between. From germline, CDR1 is SGHRS and CDR2 YFSETQ. There are 16 residues in the CDR3.

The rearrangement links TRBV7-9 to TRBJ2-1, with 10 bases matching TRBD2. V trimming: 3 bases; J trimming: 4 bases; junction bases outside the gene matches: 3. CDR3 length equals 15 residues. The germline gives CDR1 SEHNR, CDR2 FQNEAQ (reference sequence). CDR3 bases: TGTGCCAGCAGCTTTCTACTAGCGGGATACAATGAGCAGTTCTTC. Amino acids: CASSFLLAGYNEQFF. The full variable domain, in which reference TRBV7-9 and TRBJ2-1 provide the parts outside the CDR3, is DTGVSQNPRHKITKRGQNVTFRCDPISEHNRLYWYRQTLGQGPEFLTYFQNEAQLEKSRLLSDRFSAERPKGSFSTLEIQRTEQGDSAMYLCASSFLLAGYNEQFFGPGTRLTVL.

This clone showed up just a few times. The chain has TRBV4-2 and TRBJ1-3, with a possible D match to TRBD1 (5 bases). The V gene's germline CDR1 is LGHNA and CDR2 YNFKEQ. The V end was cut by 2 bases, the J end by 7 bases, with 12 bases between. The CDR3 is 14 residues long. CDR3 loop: CASSQQGLWNTIYF. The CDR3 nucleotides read TGTGCCAGCAGCCAACAGGGTTTATGGAACACCATATATTTT.

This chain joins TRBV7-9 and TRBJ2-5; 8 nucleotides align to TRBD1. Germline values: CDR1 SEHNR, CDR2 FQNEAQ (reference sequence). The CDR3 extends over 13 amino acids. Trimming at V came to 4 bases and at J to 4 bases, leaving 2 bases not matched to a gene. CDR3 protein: CASSSRGPETQYF. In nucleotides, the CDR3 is TGTGCCAGCAGCTCCAGGGGGCCAGAGACCCAGTACTTC.

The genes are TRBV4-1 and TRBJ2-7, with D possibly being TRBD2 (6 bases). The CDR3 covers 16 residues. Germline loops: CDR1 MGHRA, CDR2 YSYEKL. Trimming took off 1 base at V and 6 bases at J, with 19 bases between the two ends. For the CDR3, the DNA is TGCGCCAGCAGCCAAGTTGGGAGGACTACCGATCGCGAGCAGTACTTC. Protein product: CASSQVGRTTDREQYF.

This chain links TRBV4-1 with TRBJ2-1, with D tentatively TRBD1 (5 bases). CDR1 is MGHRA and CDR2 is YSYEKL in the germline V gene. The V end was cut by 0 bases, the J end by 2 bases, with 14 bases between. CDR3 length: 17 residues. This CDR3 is CASSQDSVAGTYNEQFF. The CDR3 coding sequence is TGCGCCAGCAGCCAAGATTCGGTCGCAGGGACCTACAATGAGCAGTTCTTC.

As DNA, the CDR3 is TGTGCCAGCAGCTCCTCCGGGACTAGCGGCCCCTACGAGCAGTACTTC. Residues: CASSSSGTSGPYEQYF. This chain links TRBV7-2 with TRBJ2-7; 11 bases match TRBD2. The CDR3 is made up of 16 amino acids. Germline-derived CDR1 and CDR2 are SGHTA and FQGNSA. V lost 4 bases, J lost 2 bases, and 7 bases stayed unmatched.

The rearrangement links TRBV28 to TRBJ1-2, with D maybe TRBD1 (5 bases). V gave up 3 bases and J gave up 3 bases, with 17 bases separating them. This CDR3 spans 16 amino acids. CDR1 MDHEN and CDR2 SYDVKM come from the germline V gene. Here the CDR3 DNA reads TGTGCCAGCAGTTTTCAGAGGAGGGGTTTCGACTATGGCTACACCTTC. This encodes CASSFQRRGFDYGYTF.

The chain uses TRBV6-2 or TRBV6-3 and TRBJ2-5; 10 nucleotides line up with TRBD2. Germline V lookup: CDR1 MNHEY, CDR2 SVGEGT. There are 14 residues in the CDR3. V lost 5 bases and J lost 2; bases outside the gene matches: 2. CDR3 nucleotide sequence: TGTGCCAGCAGTCCAGCGGGGGGGCAAGAGACCCAGTACTTC. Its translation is CASSPAGGQETQYF.